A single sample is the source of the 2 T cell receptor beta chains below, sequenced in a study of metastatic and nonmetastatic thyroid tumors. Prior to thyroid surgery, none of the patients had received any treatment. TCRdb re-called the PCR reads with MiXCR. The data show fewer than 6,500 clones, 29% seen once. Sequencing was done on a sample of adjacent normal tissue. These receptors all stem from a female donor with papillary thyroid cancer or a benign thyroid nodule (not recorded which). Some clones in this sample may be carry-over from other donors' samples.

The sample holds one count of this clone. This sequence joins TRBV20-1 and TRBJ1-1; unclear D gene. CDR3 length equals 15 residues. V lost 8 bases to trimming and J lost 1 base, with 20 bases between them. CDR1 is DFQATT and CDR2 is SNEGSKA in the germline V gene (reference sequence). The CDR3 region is CSPRSPAISNTEAFF. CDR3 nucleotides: TGCAGTCCCAGGTCCCCGGCGATATCGAACACTGAAGCTTTCTTT.

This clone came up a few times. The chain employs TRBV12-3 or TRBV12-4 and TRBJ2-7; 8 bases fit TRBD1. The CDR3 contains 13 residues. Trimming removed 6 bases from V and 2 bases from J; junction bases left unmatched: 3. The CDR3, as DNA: TGTGCCAGCAGGGAGGGACAGGCCTACGAGCAGTACTTC. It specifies CASREGQAYEQYF.